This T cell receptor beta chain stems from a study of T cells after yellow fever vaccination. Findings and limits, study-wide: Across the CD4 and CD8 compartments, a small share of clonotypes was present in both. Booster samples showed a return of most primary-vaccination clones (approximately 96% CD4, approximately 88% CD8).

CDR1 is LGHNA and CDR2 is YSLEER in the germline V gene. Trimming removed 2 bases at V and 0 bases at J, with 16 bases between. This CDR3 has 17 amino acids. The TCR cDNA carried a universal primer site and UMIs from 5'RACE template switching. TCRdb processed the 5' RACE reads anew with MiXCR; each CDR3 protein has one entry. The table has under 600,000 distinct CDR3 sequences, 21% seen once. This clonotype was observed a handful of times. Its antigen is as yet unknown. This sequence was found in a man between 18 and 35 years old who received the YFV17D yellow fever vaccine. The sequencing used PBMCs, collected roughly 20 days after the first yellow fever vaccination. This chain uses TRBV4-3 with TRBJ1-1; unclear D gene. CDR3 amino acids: CASSQTRLGAMNTEAFF. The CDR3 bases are TGCGCCAGCAGCCAAACTAGGTTGGGAGCGATGAACACTGAAGCTTTCTTT.